This T cell receptor (beta chain) comes out of a study of CD8+ T cells in alopecia areata (dated by TCRdb to between 2017 and 2018). About the full investigation: The treated patients took part in an open-label pilot trial in which moderate-to-severe alopecia areata was treated with oral tofacitinib at 5 to 10 mg twice daily. Human TCRbeta sequencing covered scalp tissue and sorted CD4+ and CD8+ peripheral blood T cells from patchy and totalis/universalis alopecia areata patients and healthy controls. TCRbeta CDR3 regions were amplified by immunoSEQ multiplex PCR with 35 Vbeta forward and 13 Jbeta reverse primers. Scalp clonality was compared across normal scalp (n=4), patchy alopecia areata scalp (n=8), and alopecia totalis/universalis scalp (n=8). Tofacitinib-treated patients had biopsies at baseline and at 4 and 24 weeks of treatment, with a later scalp biopsy in several patients. High-throughput TCRbeta sequencing was used to examine T cell clonal expansion in alopecia areata in both the C3H/HeJ mouse model and human patients. Tofacitinib was given for 6 to 18 months, followed by 6 months of follow-up off drug to assess delayed response and recurrence. RNA was obtained with the PAXgene miRNA kit for fixed scalp, the miRNeasy kit for PBMCs, and the RNeasy kit for mouse skin. General study outcomes and caveats: Compared with mice, TCR sequences shared between patients were less clear, possibly partly because of HLA diversity across the patient population. Lesional scalp, especially in alopecia totalis/universalis, showed higher clonality and more expanded CD8+ clones than normal scalp, suggesting antigenic drive. Unlike mouse skin, where gammadelta T cells dominate, normal human skin contains resident alphabeta T cells that get sequenced too, which complicates analysis of the scalp TCR repertoire.

The time point label, as the study defines it: baseline before oral tofacitinib. Lesional scalp punch biopsies and peripheral blood were collected from alopecia areata patients. After PBMCs were isolated by density centrifugation and stained for CD3, CD4 and CD8, a FACSAria was used to sort CD4+ and CD8+ T cells. A note on this clone: Its antigen is unknown. Base-call qualities are not available, and no considerably larger clone is one nucleotide away. Other DNA sequences in this sample translate to the same CDR3.

Reading from cysteine to phenylalanine, the CDR3 counts 15 amino acids. The only DNA kept is the CDR3, 45 bases in frame from the first base. The V end gives up 4 bases and the J end 1 base, leaving 4 bases in the junction not matched to a gene. CDR1 SGHTA and CDR2 FQGTGA were looked up in the germline V gene. Preparation of the library involved the immunoSEQ multiplex PCR assay. To provide template for TCR sequencing, every sample had RNA extracted and reverse transcribed into cDNA. SuperScript III was used to make first-strand cDNA, primed with a 2:1 mix of oligo-dT and random hexamers. A synthetic immune receptor repertoire was used to assess amplification bias, and residual bias was removed computationally. The authors' analysis ran thus. Raw reads were preprocessed for error removal, and CDR3 was defined according to IMGT conventions as running from the conserved cysteine to phenylalanine. Clonality was computed by normalizing Shannon entropy by log2 of the number of productive unique TCRs and subtracting the result from 1. Whether scalp clones were CD4 or CD8 was inferred by matching scalp TCRbeta sequences against CD4 and CD8 repertoires sorted from blood. Entries here come from immuneACCESS through TCRdb and include only in-frame sequences with V and J called. Some clones fail to appear in such tables; in the studies checked, an unresolved V gene covers under half of the shortfall, and the cause of the remainder is unknown. The DNA was the basis for D and trimming; V, J and clone size are from that table. Present in this sample are over 200,000 clones, approximately 61% of which were seen just once. The top ten constitute approximately 0.5% of the sample.

This TCR was sampled from a human donor with alopecia areata. The V and J genes are TRBV7-3 and TRBJ2-1; 7 central nucleotides agree with TRBD1. Material: CD4+ T cells sorted from blood, obtained at week 0. The CDR3 protein sequence reads: CASSSRTGSYNEQFF. The nucleotide sequence reads TGTGCCAGCAGCTCCCGGACAGGTTCCTACAATGAGCAGTTCTTC.